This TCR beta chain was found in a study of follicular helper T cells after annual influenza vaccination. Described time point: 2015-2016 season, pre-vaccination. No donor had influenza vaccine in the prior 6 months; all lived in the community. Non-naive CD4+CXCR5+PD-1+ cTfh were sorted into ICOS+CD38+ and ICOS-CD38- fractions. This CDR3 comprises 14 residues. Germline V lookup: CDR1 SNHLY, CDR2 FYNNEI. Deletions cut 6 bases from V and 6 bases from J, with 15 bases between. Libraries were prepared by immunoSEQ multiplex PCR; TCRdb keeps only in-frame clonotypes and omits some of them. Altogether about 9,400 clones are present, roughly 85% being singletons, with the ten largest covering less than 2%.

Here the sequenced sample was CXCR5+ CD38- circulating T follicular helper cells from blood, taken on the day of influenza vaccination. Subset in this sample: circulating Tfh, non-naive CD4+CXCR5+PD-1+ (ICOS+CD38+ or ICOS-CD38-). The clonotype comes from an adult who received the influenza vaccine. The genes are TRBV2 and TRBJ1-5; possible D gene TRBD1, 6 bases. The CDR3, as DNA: TGTGCCAGCAGCGCAACAGGGATTGGTCAGCCCCAGCATTTT. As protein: CASSATGIGQPQHF.